A selection of T cell receptor beta chains follows, all from one sample in a study of vaccination effects on CD4 cells after COVID-19. Sequencing used immunoSEQ multiplex PCR; TCRdb keeps in-frame clones, though not all of them. The profile shows roughly 36,000 clones, about four fifths of them singletons. What these receptors recognize is not known. Sequenced material: CD4+ T cells from PBMCs cultured without peptide, taken before COVID-19 vaccination. The receptors were sampled from a human donor who received a COVID-19 vaccine. Each CDR3 is given without its conserved first and last residue.

V: TRBV11-3; CDR3: ASSSRGRRNEQF
V: TRBV7-2; CDR3: ASTLGIGYGYT
V: TRBV5-1; CDR3: ASSLAQGADIQY
V: TRBV7-2; CDR3: ASSLGLNQPQH
V: TRBV4-2; CDR3: ATSDRGNGYT
V: TRBV3-1/TRBV3-2; CDR3: ASSQIYGDSPLH
V: TRBV2; CDR3: ASSLSGSSYNEQF
V: TRBV6-6; CDR3: ASSYPEENTEAF
V: TRBV24-1; CDR3: ATSDPSPRVGTDTQY
V: TRBV15; CDR3: ATSRGPTSNQPQH
V: TRBV3-1/TRBV3-2; CDR3: ASSQDGGSPLH
V: TRBV11-2; CDR3: ASSLTAAGYT
V: TRBV11-3; CDR3: ASIGGLKYT
V: TRBV3-1/TRBV3-2; CDR3: ASSQDREQY
V: TRBV25-1; CDR3: ASSEFVSGRSWQF
V: TRBV12-3/TRBV12-4; CDR3: ASSFPTGEQY
V: TRBV18; CDR3: ASSPRQGEVGGRGYT
V: TRBV3-1/TRBV3-2; CDR3: ASSPDRVNYGYT
V: TRBV19; CDR3: ASSIVFRGAVYGYT
V: TRBV12-3/TRBV12-4; CDR3: ASSSTSNEKLF
V: TRBV11-3; CDR3: ASSFRGQAYNEQF
V: TRBV19; CDR3: ASSRTGGAGGGYT
V: TRBV20-1; CDR3: SASETSGRAGSYNEQF
V: TRBV2; CDR3: ASATGTGAQYQETQY
V: TRBV11-2; CDR3: ASSFEVT
V: TRBV9; CDR3: ASSVGGDYNSPLH
V: TRBV7-8; CDR3: ASTSLAGGDEQY